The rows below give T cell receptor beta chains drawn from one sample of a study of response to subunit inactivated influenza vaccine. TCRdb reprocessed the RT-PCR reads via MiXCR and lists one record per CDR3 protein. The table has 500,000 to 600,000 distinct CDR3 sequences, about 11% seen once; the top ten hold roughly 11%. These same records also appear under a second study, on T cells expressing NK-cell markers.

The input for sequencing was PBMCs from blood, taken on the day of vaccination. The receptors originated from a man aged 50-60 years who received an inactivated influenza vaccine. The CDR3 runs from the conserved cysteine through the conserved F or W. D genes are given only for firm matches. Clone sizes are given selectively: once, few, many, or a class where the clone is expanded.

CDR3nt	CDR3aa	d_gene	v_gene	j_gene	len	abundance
TGCAGTGCTAGAGGCCCGACAGGCTCTGGGGCCAACGTCCTGACTTTC	CSARGPTGSGANVLTF	-	TRBV20-1	TRBJ2-6	16	many
TGTGCCAGCAGTGAAGCCTTGACAGGCGTCTATGGCTACACCTTC	CASSEALTGVYGYTF	-	TRBV2	TRBJ1-2	15	few
TGTGCCAGCTCACCGACTAGCGTAACCTACGAGCAGTACTTC	CASSPTSVTYEQYF	TRBD2	TRBV18	TRBJ2-7	14	few
TGTGCCAGCAGCCCCCGACAGGGGAACAATGAAAAACTGTTTTTT	CASSPRQGNNEKLFF	TRBD1	TRBV7-8	TRBJ1-4	15	-
TGTGCCAGCAGTTACCCTCTACTAGCGGGAGACGGCGGGGAGCTGTTTTTT	CASSYPLLAGDGGELFF	TRBD2	TRBV6-2/TRBV6-3	TRBJ2-2	17	few
TGTGCCAGCAGCGTAGACGGGACAGGGGGCATACCCCTCCACTTT	CASSVDGTGGIPLHF	TRBD1	TRBV9	TRBJ1-6	15	-
TGTGCCAGCAGTTTAATGTGGGGTGAAAAACTGTTTTTT	CASSLMWGEKLFF	-	TRBV27	TRBJ1-4	13	few
TGTGCCAGCAGCCAAGATAGGACTAAACCGCGGGGGAGGTCTAGCACAGATACGCAGTATTTT	CASSQDRTKPRGRSSTDTQYF	TRBD2	TRBV3-1	TRBJ2-3	21	-
TGTGCCAGCAGTTTAAGCGGGAGTTTTGACGAGCAGTACTTC	CASSLSGSFDEQYF	TRBD2	TRBV28	TRBJ2-7	14	-
TGTGCCATCAGTGAGCCCGGGACGGGAAGAGGGGAGCAGTACTTC	CAISEPGTGRGEQYF	-	TRBV10-3	TRBJ2-7	15	few
TGTGCCAGCAGTGAAAGGCAGGGGGCAGATACGCAGTATTTT	CASSERQGADTQYF	TRBD1	TRBV6-1	TRBJ2-3	14	few
TGTGCCAGCAGCAAAGGCTTAGAGGACTCGGCTTACGAGCAGTACTTC	CASSKGLEDSAYEQYF	-	TRBV21-1	TRBJ2-7	16	-
TGTGCCAGCAGCCAGGTCGGAGGGGATAGCACAGATACGCAGTATTTT	CASSQVGGDSTDTQYF	-	TRBV4-2	TRBJ2-3	16	few
TGCGCCAGCAGCCAAGAGGGCGGGGGGGCGCATAATGAGCAGTTCTTC	CASSQEGGGAHNEQFF	TRBD2	TRBV4-3	TRBJ2-1	16	-
TGCGCCAGCAGCTTGGAACCGGGACTTGCCTACGAGCAGTACTTC	CASSLEPGLAYEQYF	-	TRBV5-1	TRBJ2-7	15	few
TGTGCCAGCAGTCCTCCTCTACAGGCCTACGAGCAGTACTTC	CASSPPLQAYEQYF	-	TRBV6-2/TRBV6-3	TRBJ2-7	14	-